This TCR beta chain was profiled in a study of PD-1 blockade in classical Hodgkin lymphoma. Relapses following autologous stem cell transplantation were seen in all patients, with brentuximab vedotin exposure varying. Assay: immunoSEQ multiplex PCR; the TCRdb copy retains only in-frame clones and omits some. Among 90,000 to 100,000 clones listed, approximately 80% were seen once. This receptor was obtained from a human donor with classical Hodgkin lymphoma. The sequences come from peripheral blood mononuclear cells (PBMCs), collected before the second cycle of nivolumab.

The CDR3 loop is CASSLDGYNEQFF. As DNA, the CDR3 is TGTGCCAGCAGCTTAGACGGGTACAATGAGCAGTTCTTC. The rearrangement uses TRBV7-2 and TRBJ2-1; the D is unclear. The germline V gene has CDR1 SGHTA and CDR2 FQGNSA. Trimming stripped 1 base from V and 4 bases from J, with 5 bases between. This CDR3 region has 13 residues.